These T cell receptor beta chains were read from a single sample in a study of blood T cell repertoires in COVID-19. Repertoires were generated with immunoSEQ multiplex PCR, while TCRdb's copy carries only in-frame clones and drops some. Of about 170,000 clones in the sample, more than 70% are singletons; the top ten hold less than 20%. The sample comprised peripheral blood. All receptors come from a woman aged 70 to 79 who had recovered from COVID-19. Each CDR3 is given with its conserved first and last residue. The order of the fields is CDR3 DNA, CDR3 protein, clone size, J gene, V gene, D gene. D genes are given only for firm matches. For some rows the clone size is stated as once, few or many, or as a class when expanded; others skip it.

cdr3_nt: TGTGCCAGCAAGGGACAGTTGAACACTGAAGCTTTCTTT
cdr3_aa: CASKGQLNTEAFF
clone_size: many
j_call: TRBJ1-1
v_call: TRBV2
d_call: TRBD1

cdr3_nt: TGCGCCAGCAGCCAAGGGGCTCGGGGAGAAGGCGAAAAACTGTTTTTT
cdr3_aa: CASSQGARGEGEKLFF
clone_size: .
j_call: TRBJ1-4
v_call: TRBV4-3
d_call: .

cdr3_nt: TGTGCCAGCAGTACCGCCGGGACAAGTGCTTTCTTT
cdr3_aa: CASSTAGTSAFF
clone_size: once
j_call: TRBJ1-1
v_call: TRBV6-5
d_call: .

cdr3_nt: TGTGCCAGCAGCTTGGACAGGGGACAAACCTCTGGGGCCAACGTCCTGACTTTC
cdr3_aa: CASSLDRGQTSGANVLTF
clone_size: .
j_call: TRBJ2-6
v_call: TRBV5-8
d_call: TRBD1

cdr3_nt: TGTGCCAGCAGTTTGCCGGCGGAGGGTGCGAACACCGGGGAGCTGTTTTTT
cdr3_aa: CASSLPAEGANTGELFF
clone_size: .
j_call: TRBJ2-2
v_call: TRBV28
d_call: .

cdr3_nt: TGTGCCAGCAGCCCCCAGGCTGAAGCTTTCTTT
cdr3_aa: CASSPQAEAFF
clone_size: .
j_call: TRBJ1-1
v_call: TRBV2
d_call: .

cdr3_nt: TGTGCCAGCAGTCCACGGGACAGGCAAGCCTACGAGCAGTACTTC
cdr3_aa: CASSPRDRQAYEQYF
clone_size: .
j_call: TRBJ2-7
v_call: TRBV28
d_call: TRBD1

cdr3_nt: TGTGCCAGCAGATACGGCCAGGCGAGCTACACCTTC
cdr3_aa: CASRYGQASYTF
clone_size: .
j_call: TRBJ1-2
v_call: TRBV28
d_call: .

cdr3_nt: TGTGCCAGTAGTACCATACAGGGCCCCTATGGCTACACCTTC
cdr3_aa: CASSTIQGPYGYTF
clone_size: .
j_call: TRBJ1-2
v_call: TRBV19
d_call: .

cdr3_nt: TGTGCCAGCAGGAGGGGGCGACCAGGCGGGGAGCTGTTTTTT
cdr3_aa: CASRRGRPGGELFF
clone_size: .
j_call: TRBJ2-2
v_call: TRBV9
d_call: TRBD1

cdr3_nt: TGTGCCAGCAGCGGAGCGGGAGGTGGCGAGCAGTACTTC
cdr3_aa: CASSGAGGGEQYF
clone_size: .
j_call: TRBJ2-7
v_call: TRBV7-9
d_call: TRBD2

cdr3_nt: TGTGCCACCAGGTACCCTTTCTCGGGCACTGAAGCTTTCTTT
cdr3_aa: CATRYPFSGTEAFF
clone_size: .
j_call: TRBJ1-1
v_call: TRBV15
d_call: .

cdr3_nt: TGTGCCAGCTCACCACGGAGCGGGGGGTACTACAATGAGCAGTTCTTC
cdr3_aa: CASSPRSGGYYNEQFF
clone_size: .
j_call: TRBJ2-1
v_call: TRBV18
d_call: TRBD2

cdr3_nt: TGCGCCAGCAGCCATCCCCAAGGGACAGGTTATAATTCGAACTATGGCTACACCTTC
cdr3_aa: CASSHPQGTGYNSNYGYTF
clone_size: .
j_call: TRBJ1-2
v_call: TRBV4-1
d_call: TRBD1

cdr3_nt: TGTGCTAGTGGTTTGGGCCAGGGGGCGTCCTTAGAGGGCTACACCTTC
cdr3_aa: CASGLGQGASLEGYTF
clone_size: .
j_call: TRBJ1-2
v_call: TRBV12-5
d_call: TRBD1

cdr3_nt: TGCGCCAGCAGCCAGGCGCCCGGGGGGATGAACACTGAAGCTTTCTTT
cdr3_aa: CASSQAPGGMNTEAFF
clone_size: .
j_call: TRBJ1-1
v_call: TRBV5-1
d_call: .

cdr3_nt: TGTGCCAGCAGCCAGGACAGGGCCAATCAGCCCCAGCATTTT
cdr3_aa: CASSQDRANQPQHF
clone_size: .
j_call: TRBJ1-5
v_call: TRBV7-2
d_call: TRBD1

cdr3_nt: TGCGCCAGCAGTCAATTGGACAGGTCCTATAGCAATCAGCCCCAGCATTTT
cdr3_aa: CASSQLDRSYSNQPQHF
clone_size: .
j_call: TRBJ1-5
v_call: TRBV23-1
d_call: TRBD1

cdr3_nt: TGTGCCAGCAGCTTAGCGGGAGAGGTCTACGAGCAGTACTTC
cdr3_aa: CASSLAGEVYEQYF
clone_size: .
j_call: TRBJ2-7
v_call: TRBV11-3
d_call: .

cdr3_nt: TGTGCCAGCAGTCGGGAGGGGGATAGTCAGCCCCAGCATTTT
cdr3_aa: CASSREGDSQPQHF
clone_size: .
j_call: TRBJ1-5
v_call: TRBV6-5
d_call: .

cdr3_nt: TGCAGCGCCCGGACGGGGAGTTCGGCGGAGCAGTTCTTC
cdr3_aa: CSARTGSSAEQFF
clone_size: once
j_call: TRBJ2-1
v_call: TRBV29-1
d_call: .

cdr3_nt: TGTGCCAGCAGCTCGGGGACAGGTTATAATTCACCCCTCCACTTT
cdr3_aa: CASSSGTGYNSPLHF
clone_size: .
j_call: TRBJ1-6
v_call: TRBV11-2
d_call: TRBD1

cdr3_nt: TGCGCCAGCAGCTCCGGGACAATCTATGGCTACACCTTC
cdr3_aa: CASSSGTIYGYTF
clone_size: .
j_call: TRBJ1-2
v_call: TRBV5-1
d_call: .

cdr3_nt: TGCGCCAGCAGCTTCTCGGACAGGGCCGGCGAGCAGTACTTC
cdr3_aa: CASSFSDRAGEQYF
clone_size: .
j_call: TRBJ2-7
v_call: TRBV5-1
d_call: TRBD1

cdr3_nt: TGTGCCAGCAGCCAAGATACCTACGAGCAGTACTTC
cdr3_aa: CASSQDTYEQYF
clone_size: .
j_call: TRBJ2-7
v_call: TRBV3-1/TRBV3-2
d_call: .

cdr3_nt: TGTGCCACCAGTGATTTCCCGGGGGGGAATCAGCCCCAGCATTTT
cdr3_aa: CATSDFPGGNQPQHF
clone_size: .
j_call: TRBJ1-5
v_call: TRBV24-1
d_call: .

cdr3_nt: TGTGCCAGCAGTCGGACTAGCGGGAGTTGGGAGCTGTTTTTT
cdr3_aa: CASSRTSGSWELFF
clone_size: few
j_call: TRBJ2-2
v_call: TRBV2
d_call: TRBD2

cdr3_nt: TGTGCCAGCAGCTTGGCGGGGCTAGCGGGGGCCGGCCCCCAAGAGACCCAGTACTTC
cdr3_aa: CASSLAGLAGAGPQETQYF
clone_size: .
j_call: TRBJ2-5
v_call: TRBV5-8
d_call: TRBD2

cdr3_nt: TGTGCCAGCAGCCGGGACAGGGGCCTCCTCTTCTCCTTC
cdr3_aa: CASSRDRGLLFSF
clone_size: .
j_call: TRBJ2-7
v_call: TRBV5-8
d_call: TRBD1

cdr3_nt: TGTGCCAGCAGCCCGACGGGGGGGCCCGAAGAGACCCAGTACTTC
cdr3_aa: CASSPTGGPEETQYF
clone_size: .
j_call: TRBJ2-5
v_call: TRBV5-4
d_call: TRBD2

cdr3_nt: TGTGCCAGCAGTACCTCCCTCCTAATGGACCCGAGGGCCGGGGAGCTGTTTTTT
cdr3_aa: CASSTSLLMDPRAGELFF
clone_size: .
j_call: TRBJ2-2
v_call: TRBV28
d_call: .

cdr3_nt: TGTGCCAGCAGCCAGGACCAGGGGCGCACCGGCTACACCTTC
cdr3_aa: CASSQDQGRTGYTF
clone_size: .
j_call: TRBJ1-2
v_call: TRBV3-1/TRBV3-2
d_call: .

cdr3_nt: TGTGCCAGCAGTTACTCCGCGGTCGTGGTGTACTTC
cdr3_aa: CASSYSAVVVYF
clone_size: .
j_call: TRBJ2-7
v_call: TRBV6-6
d_call: .

cdr3_nt: TGTGCCAGCAGTTTTCTTGGGGAGGTGACCCAGTACTTC
cdr3_aa: CASSFLGEVTQYF
clone_size: .
j_call: TRBJ2-5
v_call: TRBV12-3/TRBV12-4
d_call: .

cdr3_nt: TGCAGCGTTGATGGCAGGGGGCGAGGCTACACCTTC
cdr3_aa: CSVDGRGRGYTF
clone_size: once
j_call: TRBJ1-2
v_call: TRBV29-1
d_call: TRBD1

cdr3_nt: TGTGCTAGTGGTTACCCTTTGGGACAGGGTAATGAAAAACTGTTTTTT
cdr3_aa: CASGYPLGQGNEKLFF
clone_size: once
j_call: TRBJ1-4
v_call: TRBV12-5
d_call: TRBD1

cdr3_nt: TGCGCCAGCAGCTTGGGGGCCCCCGGGGGGGCGGTAGATACGCAGTATTTT
cdr3_aa: CASSLGAPGGAVDTQYF
clone_size: .
j_call: TRBJ2-3
v_call: TRBV5-1
d_call: TRBD2

cdr3_nt: TGTGCCAGTAGTATAGCCGCGGGACAGGCAACTAATTCACCCCTCCACTTT
cdr3_aa: CASSIAAGQATNSPLHF
clone_size: .
j_call: TRBJ1-6
v_call: TRBV19
d_call: TRBD1

cdr3_nt: TGTGCCAGCAGCGTGTCGGGAGGAGACGAGCAGTACTTC
cdr3_aa: CASSVSGGDEQYF
clone_size: .
j_call: TRBJ2-7
v_call: TRBV9
d_call: TRBD2

cdr3_nt: TGTGCCAGCAGCTTACTGCAGGGCTCCTACGAGCAGTACTTC
cdr3_aa: CASSLLQGSYEQYF
clone_size: .
j_call: TRBJ2-7
v_call: TRBV7-9
d_call: .

cdr3_nt: TGCGCCAGCAGCCAAGTGGACATCCTCTCCTACAATGAGCAGTTCTTC
cdr3_aa: CASSQVDILSYNEQFF
clone_size: few
j_call: TRBJ2-1
v_call: TRBV4-1
d_call: .